A selection of T cell receptor beta chains follows, all from one sample in a study of early T cells in non-severe SARS-CoV-2 infection. A single record per CDR3 protein comes from TCRdb applying MiXCR to the 5' RACE reads. The profile shows more than 50,000 distinct CDR3 sequences, 12% of them singletons. The specimen was whole blood. The source is an adult who was a healthcare worker with PCR-confirmed SARS-CoV-2 infection or an uninfected control (not recorded which). The CDR3 runs from the conserved cysteine through the conserved F or W. A D gene is named only where the DNA matches it firmly. For some rows the clone size is stated as once, few or many, or as a class when expanded; others skip it.

j_gene,v_gene,abundance,d_gene,CDR3aa,CDR3nt
TRBJ1-1,TRBV28,many,TRBD1,CASSRTGVNTEAFF,TGTGCCAGCAGTAGGACAGGGGTGAACACTGAAGCTTTCTTT
TRBJ2-7,TRBV28,NA,TRBD1,CASSPSRDRGYEQYF,TGTGCCAGCAGTCCGAGTAGGGACAGGGGCTACGAGCAGTACTTC
TRBJ2-7,TRBV5-1,many,TRBD1,CASSSTGGTYEQYF,TGCGCCAGCAGCTCCACAGGGGGCACCTACGAGCAGTACTTC
TRBJ2-6,TRBV6-2/TRBV6-3,few,TRBD1,CASTSLRQGNSGANVLTF,TGTGCCAGCACCTCACTCCGACAGGGGAACTCTGGGGCCAACGTCCTGACTTTC
TRBJ2-5,TRBV11-3,many,NA,CASSLVFRDDQETQYF,TGTGCCAGCAGCTTAGTTTTCCGGGACGACCAAGAGACCCAGTACTTC
TRBJ1-2,TRBV7-9,few,NA,CASSLELNYGYTF,TGTGCCAGCAGCTTAGAGCTTAACTATGGCTACACCTTC
TRBJ1-1,TRBV30,once,TRBD1,CAWGKTGGNVNTEAFF,TGTGCCTGGGGGAAAACAGGGGGAAACGTGAACACTGAAGCTTTCTTT
TRBJ1-1,TRBV29-1,few,NA,CSGGGLGTEAFF,TGCAGCGGAGGGGGACTTGGGACTGAAGCTTTCTTT
TRBJ2-5,TRBV11-2,NA,TRBD2,CASSSTGGSLETQYF,TGTGCCAGCAGCTCCACCGGGGGGAGTTTGGAGACCCAGTACTTC
TRBJ1-1,TRBV18,few,NA,CASSPGSGANTEAFF,TGTGCCAGCTCACCTGGTTCGGGGGCGAACACTGAAGCTTTCTTT
TRBJ2-6,TRBV9,NA,TRBD1,CASSVDRGTSGANVLTF,TGTGCCAGCAGCGTGGACAGGGGAACCTCTGGGGCCAACGTCCTGACTTTC
TRBJ2-1,TRBV19,few,NA,CASQSRDTSSYNEQFF,TGTGCCAGCCAAAGCCGGGACACCTCCTCCTACAATGAGCAGTTCTTC
TRBJ2-2,TRBV28,many,TRBD1,CASSFGTGNGGELFF,TGTGCCAGCAGTTTCGGGACAGGGAACGGCGGGGAGCTGTTTTTT
TRBJ2-7,TRBV29-1,few,TRBD1,CSVGIRGPYEQYF,TGCAGCGTTGGGATCAGGGGGCCCTACGAGCAGTACTTC
TRBJ2-7,TRBV7-9,few,NA,CASSLGDRALGAYEQYF,TGTGCCAGCAGCTTAGGCGATAGGGCGCTAGGGGCCTACGAGCAGTACTTC
TRBJ2-3,TRBV7-2,many,NA,CASSLAPTDTQYF,TGTGCCAGCAGCCTGGCCCCGACAGATACGCAGTATTTT
TRBJ2-2,TRBV7-2,few,NA,CASSPLAQGTGELFF,TGTGCCAGCAGCCCCCTGGCTCAGGGCACCGGGGAGCTGTTTTTT
TRBJ1-5,TRBV18,NA,NA,CASSQGPNQPQHF,TGTGCCAGCTCACAGGGGCCCAATCAGCCCCAGCATTTT
TRBJ2-5,TRBV5-1,many,NA,CASSEEGGTQYF,TGCGCCAGCAGCGAAGAAGGAGGGACCCAGTACTTC
TRBJ2-4,TRBV5-1,few,TRBD1,CASTQGDPKNIQYF,TGCGCCAGCACCCAGGGGGATCCCAAAAACATTCAGTACTTC
TRBJ2-7,TRBV5-1,NA,TRBD1,CASSRAGTGGYEQYF,TGCGCCAGCAGTAGAGCCGGGACAGGGGGCTACGAGCAGTACTTC
TRBJ1-1,TRBV4-3,many,NA,CASSQVISVVTEAFF,TGCGCCAGCAGCCAAGTAATTTCCGTGGTTACTGAAGCTTTCTTT
TRBJ2-3,TRBV11-3,many,NA,CASSLGVRTGDTQYF,TGTGCCAGCAGCTTAGGGGTACGGACGGGAGATACGCAGTATTTT
TRBJ1-2,TRBV28,few,NA,CASRANYGYTF,TGTGCCAGCAGGGCTAACTATGGCTACACCTTC
TRBJ2-3,TRBV12-3/TRBV12-4,many,NA,CASSYRVQPDTQYF,TGTGCCAGCAGCTACAGGGTCCAGCCCGATACGCAGTATTTT
TRBJ1-4,TRBV29-1,NA,NA,CSGTGADEKLFF,TGCAGTGGGACCGGGGCCGATGAAAAACTGTTTTTT
TRBJ1-5,TRBV7-9,few,NA,CASSLGDWGFQPQHF,TGTGCCAGCAGCTTAGGGGACTGGGGATTTCAGCCCCAGCATTTT
TRBJ2-4,TRBV10-3,NA,TRBD2,CAISRGPSGSSGNIQYF,TGTGCCATCAGCCGAGGCCCTAGCGGGAGTTCGGGAAACATTCAGTACTTC
TRBJ1-5,TRBV19,few,TRBD1,CASKSLDRIYQPQHF,TGTGCCAGTAAGAGTTTGGACAGGATCTATCAGCCCCAGCATTTT
TRBJ2-5,TRBV24-1,few,TRBD1,CATSDSLGTGGTQTQYF,TGTGCCACCAGTGATTCCCTAGGGACAGGGGGAACGCAGACCCAGTACTTC
TRBJ2-1,TRBV4-2,few,TRBD2,CASSQVGASGRVQFF,TGTGCCAGCAGCCAAGTTGGGGCTAGCGGGAGGGTGCAGTTCTTC
TRBJ2-2,TRBV29-1,NA,NA,CSAPLAGELFF,TGCAGCGCTCCTCTAGCGGGGGAGCTGTTTTTT
TRBJ2-2,TRBV29-1,few,NA,CSVRTDSTGELFF,TGCAGCGTTCGGACAGACAGTACCGGGGAGCTGTTTTTT
TRBJ2-1,TRBV3-1,NA,NA,CASSQVQNEQFF,TGTGCCAGCAGCCAAGTTCAGAATGAGCAGTTCTTC
TRBJ1-2,TRBV6-5,many,NA,CASSYSTEGRGYTF,TGTGCCAGCAGTTACTCGACGGAAGGAAGAGGCTACACCTTC
TRBJ1-2,TRBV9,few,NA,CASSVVGLDYGYTF,TGTGCCAGCAGCGTAGTGGGGCTTGACTATGGCTACACCTTC
TRBJ1-6,TRBV28,NA,NA,CASSWNNSPLHF,TGTGCCAGCAGCTGGAATAATTCACCCCTCCACTTT
TRBJ2-1,TRBV20-1,NA,NA,CSASRGPEQFF,TGCAGTGCTAGTAGGGGACCTGAGCAGTTCTTC
TRBJ2-1,TRBV11-1,many,TRBD1,CATDGTGTYNEQFF,TGTGCCACCGATGGGACAGGGACGTACAATGAGCAGTTCTTC
TRBJ2-1,TRBV9,NA,NA,CASSGNAYNEQFF,TGTGCCAGCAGCGGGAATGCGTACAATGAGCAGTTCTTC
TRBJ2-7,TRBV23-1,NA,NA,CASGVPGIFWRYEQYF,TGCGCCAGCGGGGTCCCAGGGATTTTTTGGAGATACGAGCAGTACTTC
TRBJ1-5,TRBV12-3/TRBV12-4,NA,TRBD1,CASSRVGGVQPQHF,TGTGCCAGCAGCCGCGTAGGGGGCGTTCAGCCCCAGCATTTT
TRBJ2-1,TRBV27,NA,NA,CASSFLTLLGSNYNEQFF,TGTGCCAGCAGTTTTCTCACACTACTGGGGAGCAACTACAATGAGCAGTTCTTC
TRBJ1-6,TRBV7-9,few,NA,CASNKEQYNSPLHF,TGTGCCAGCAACAAAGAACAGTATAATTCACCCCTCCACTTT
TRBJ1-2,TRBV29-1,many,NA,CSVATLKITGGARNYGYTF,TGCAGCGTCGCGACCCTTAAAATCACTGGGGGGGCCAGGAACTATGGCTACACCTTC
TRBJ1-2,TRBV6-6,many,TRBD1,CASSHRQGKDYGYTF,TGTGCCAGCAGTCACAGACAGGGGAAGGACTATGGCTACACCTTC
TRBJ2-3,TRBV29-1,many,NA,CSVESRSSTDTQYF,TGCAGCGTTGAATCGCGCTCTAGCACAGATACGCAGTATTTT
TRBJ2-5,TRBV5-4,few,TRBD1,CASSKGQAPAETQYF,TGTGCCAGCAGCAAGGGACAGGCACCGGCAGAGACCCAGTACTTC
TRBJ2-3,TRBV7-3,NA,TRBD1,CASSFGTGRTDTQYF,TGTGCCAGCAGCTTCGGGACAGGACGCACAGATACGCAGTATTTT
TRBJ2-7,TRBV20-1,many,TRBD2,CSARDLAGTSGYEQYF,TGCAGTGCTAGAGATCTTGCCGGGACTAGCGGGTACGAGCAGTACTTC
TRBJ2-5,TRBV12-3/TRBV12-4,few,NA,CASSMGGNQETQYF,TGTGCCAGCAGTATGGGGGGCAACCAAGAGACCCAGTACTTC
TRBJ2-5,TRBV11-2,few,TRBD2,CASSKRTSQETQYF,TGTGCCAGCAGCAAACGGACTAGCCAAGAGACCCAGTACTTC
TRBJ1-2,TRBV11-2,few,TRBD1,CASSLPRGGTGGTNYGYTF,TGTGCCAGCAGCTTACCACGCGGCGGGACAGGCGGGACTAACTATGGCTACACCTTC
TRBJ1-4,TRBV6-5,many,TRBD1,CASSYGQGPGEKLFF,TGTGCCAGCAGTTACGGACAGGGGCCGGGGGAAAAACTGTTTTTT
TRBJ2-3,TRBV11-2,NA,TRBD1,CASSLGQGRSTDTQYF,TGTGCCAGCAGCCTCGGACAGGGGCGAAGCACAGATACGCAGTATTTT